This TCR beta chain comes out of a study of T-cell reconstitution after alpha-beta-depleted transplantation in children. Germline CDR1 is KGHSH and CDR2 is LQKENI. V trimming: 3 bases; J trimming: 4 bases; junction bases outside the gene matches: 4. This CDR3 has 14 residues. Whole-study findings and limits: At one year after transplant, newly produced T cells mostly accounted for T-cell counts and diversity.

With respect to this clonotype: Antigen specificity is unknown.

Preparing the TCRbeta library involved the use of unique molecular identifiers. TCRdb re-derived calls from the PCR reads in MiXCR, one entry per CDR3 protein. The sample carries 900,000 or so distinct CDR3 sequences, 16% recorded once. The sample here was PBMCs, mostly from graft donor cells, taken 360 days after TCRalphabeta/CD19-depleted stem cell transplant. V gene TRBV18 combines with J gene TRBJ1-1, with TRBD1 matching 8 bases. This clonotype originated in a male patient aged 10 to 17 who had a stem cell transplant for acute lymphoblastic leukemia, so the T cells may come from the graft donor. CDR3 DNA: TGTGCCAGCTCACCCTCGACAGGGGCCACTGAAGCTTTCTTT. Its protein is CASSPSTGATEAFF.